The 18 T cell receptor beta chains below all came from one sample that was sequenced in a study of OX40 agonist ivuxolimab in advanced cancers. TCRdb keeps only in-frame clones here, not all; method: immunoSEQ multiplex PCR. The sample comprises approximately 74,000 clones, more than 65% of which are singletons, and 5% to 6% rests with the top ten. Sequenced here: CD4+ or CD8+ T cells sorted from blood, sampled in a trial of the OX40 agonist ivuxolimab. These receptor sequences come from an adult with an advanced solid tumor such as melanoma, head and neck, liver or kidney cancer.

This clone showed up just a few times. The chain uses TRBV28 and TRBJ2-3, with TRBD2 matching over 7 bases. Germline loops: CDR1 MDHEN, CDR2 SYDVKM. The CDR3 is 17 residues long. Losses at the gene ends were 3 bases for V and 2 bases for J; bases not matched to a gene: 11. The CDR3 nucleotides are TGTGCCAGCAGTTTGGTCCTCGCTAGCGGCTTCACAGATACGCAGTATTTT. This translates into CASSLVLASGFTDTQYF.

This chain links TRBV7-2 with TRBJ2-2; perhaps TRBD1 as D (6 bases). The CDR3 has 16 residues. CDR1 is SGHTA and CDR2 is FQGNSA in the germline V gene. The V and J ends lost 4 bases and 8 bases respectively, with 20 bases between them. The DNA for the CDR3 is TGTGCCAGCAGCTCTCGGTTAGAGGGGACACGAGGGGAGCTGTTTTTT. Translation: CASSSRLEGTRGELFF.

The gene calls are TRBV7-3 and TRBJ2-1, with D perhaps TRBD1 or TRBD2 (6 bases each). V dropped 5 bases and J dropped 3 bases, with 14 bases sitting between them. The CDR3 length is 15 residues. CDR1 is SGHTA and CDR2 is FQGTGA in the germline V gene. The CDR3 bases are TGTGCCAGCAGCCCAACCGGAGGGGGCTACAATGAGCAGTTCTTC. It translates to CASSPTGGGYNEQFF.

The chain joins TRBV5-1 to TRBJ2-7; D is unresolved. CDR1 SGHRS and CDR2 YFSETQ come from the germline V gene. This CDR3 spans 14 amino acids. V was cut by 0 bases and J by 4 bases, with 11 bases left in between. CDR3 bases: TGCGCCAGCAGCTTGGGTCAAGGTAGATACGAGCAGTACGTC. As protein: CASSLGQGRYEQYV.

This sequence joins TRBV7-9 and TRBJ2-3; 12 nucleotides line up with TRBD2. CDR3 length: 15 amino acids. J gave up 6 bases and V 2 bases, and 3 bases lay outside the gene matches. Germline CDR1 SEHNR, CDR2 FQNEAQ (reference sequence). In DNA, the CDR3 is TGTGCCAGCAGCTTAACTAGCGGGGGGAGGGATACGCAGTATTTT. This gives the protein CASSLTSGGRDTQYF.

The genes are TRBV2 and TRBJ1-4, with D maybe TRBD1 (5 bases). The ends were cut back, 6 bases at V and 0 bases at J, with 14 bases in the middle. The CDR3 sequence is 16 residues long. Looked up from germline, CDR1 is SNHLY and CDR2 is FYNNEI. The CDR3 bases are TGTGCCAGCAGCATTCGGGACCCAGCAACTAATGAAAAACTGTTTTTT. Its protein is CASSIRDPATNEKLFF.

The genes are TRBV5-6 and TRBJ2-2, with a possible D match to TRBD1 (5 bases). This CDR3 has 14 residues. V gave up 3 bases and J gave up 6 bases, with 12 bases separating them. From germline, CDR1 is SGHDT and CDR2 YYEEEE. The CDR3 nucleotides are TGTGCCAGCAGCTATGCAGGGTTTTCCGGGGAGCTGTTTTTT. It codes for CASSYAGFSGELFF.

V gene TRBV7-9 combines with J gene TRBJ1-4, with D perhaps TRBD1 (5 bases). This CDR3 is 14 amino acids long. Germline V gives CDR1 SEHNR, CDR2 FQNEAQ (reference sequence). The V end was cut by 4 bases, the J end by 13 bases, with 19 bases between. The CDR3 DNA reads as TGTGCCAGCAGCTCTCAGGGTGGTGGGCCGGCACTGTTTTTT. It translates to CASSSQGGGPALFF. Variable domain in full (rest from reference TRBV7-9 and TRBJ1-4): DTGVSQNPRHKITKRGQNVTFRCDPISEHNRLYWYRQTLGQGPEFLTYFQNEAQLEKSRLLSDRFSAERPKGSFSTLEIQRTEQGDSAMYLCASSSQGGGPALFFGSGTQLSVL.

The V call is TRBV11-2, the J call TRBJ1-4; D is ambiguous. V was clipped by 1 base and J by 3 bases, with 6 bases between them. The CDR3 runs 14 residues. In germline, CDR1 is SGHAT, CDR2 FQNNGV. The CDR3 sequence is CASSLALSNEKLFF. CDR3 sequence (DNA): TGTGCCAGCAGCTTAGCACTATCTAATGAAAAACTGTTTTTT.

This clone was recorded only once. This chain joins TRBV14 and TRBJ1-5, with D perhaps TRBD1 (6 bases). Trimming took off 3 bases at V and 3 bases at J, with 15 bases between the two ends. Germline-derived CDR1 and CDR2 are SGHDN and FVKESK. This CDR3 is built from 16 residues. CDR3 in DNA: TGTGCCAGCAGCCATCCATCGAGGGGGTTCAATCAGCCCCAGCATTTT. It yields the protein CASSHPSRGFNQPQHF.

The chain is built from TRBV6-5 and TRBJ2-6; the D is unclear. Germline values: CDR1 MNHEY, CDR2 SVGAGI. The CDR3 totals 16 residues. The V end was cut by 2 bases, the J end by 1 base, with 9 bases between. The CDR3 spells CASSYGRASGANVLTF. The CDR3 DNA reads as TGTGCCAGCAGTTACGGCCGGGCTTCTGGGGCCAACGTCCTGACTTTC.

The V gene is TRBV11-3, the J gene TRBJ2-3; D is ambiguous. This CDR3 has 13 amino acids. Looked up from germline, CDR1 is SGHNT and CDR2 is YENEEA. V was cut by 4 bases and J by 3 bases, with 8 bases left in between. The CDR3 reads CASSSGVTDTQYF. CDR3 DNA sequence: TGTGCCAGCAGCTCAGGAGTAACAGATACGCAGTATTTT.

The sample holds one count of this clone. This sequence joins TRBV28 and TRBJ2-3, with TRBD2 matching 8 bases. Germline V gene data show CDR1 as MDHEN and CDR2 as SYDVKM. The CDR3 has 13 amino acids. Unmatched junction bases numbered 0, after V lost 7 bases and J lost 0 bases. As DNA, the CDR3 is TGTGCCAGCACTAGCGGGAGCACAGATACGCAGTATTTT. Amino acid sequence: CASTSGSTDTQYF.

In its sample, this clone was seen once. The CDR3 region is CASSLGAGLSYEQYF. CDR3 nucleotides: TGCGCCAGCAGCCTCGGGGCAGGATTATCCTACGAGCAGTACTTC. V is TRBV4-1 and J is TRBJ2-7; D is possibly TRBD1 or TRBD2 (5 bases each). This CDR3 has 15 residues. CDR1 MGHRA and CDR2 YSYEKL come from the germline V gene. The V gene lost 4 bases and the J gene lost 1 base, with 14 bases spanning the gap.

This clone has more than one count but fewer than ten. The chain employs TRBV19 and TRBJ2-7, with 13 bases identical to TRBD2. V shed 4 bases and J 2 bases; nucleotides not matched to a gene: 2. CDR1 is LNHDA, CDR2 SQIVND, per germline (reference sequence). CDR3 length: 15 residues. As DNA, the CDR3 is TGTGCCAGTAGTACCGGACTAGCGGGAGCCTACGAGCAGTACTTC. It is translated as CASSTGLAGAYEQYF.

The chain recombines TRBV2 with TRBJ1-6; 9 bases map to TRBD1. The CDR3 sequence is 15 residues long. The V segment lost 4 bases and the J segment 6 bases; nucleotides outside the gene matches: 4. Germline CDR1 reads SNHLY; CDR2 reads FYNNEI. In nucleotides, the CDR3 is TGTGCCAGCAGTGGAGGACAGGGGTCTAATTCACCCCTCCACTTT. Translating it yields CASSGGQGSNSPLHF.

This clone was detected ten times or more. V is TRBV9 and J is TRBJ1-4, with 7 nucleotides matching TRBD1. V lost 3 bases, J lost 6 bases, and 2 bases stayed unmatched. In germline, CDR1 is SGDLS, CDR2 YYNGEE. There are 13 residues in the CDR3. CDR3 residues: CASSGQGYEKLFF. CDR3 in DNA: TGTGCCAGCAGCGGACAGGGATATGAAAAACTGTTTTTT.

The chain has TRBV28 and TRBJ1-3; D not resolved. Germline CDR1 is MDHEN and CDR2 is SYDVKM. V lost 4 bases, J lost 6 bases, and 19 bases lay in between. There are 16 residues in the CDR3. Here the CDR3 DNA reads TGTGCCAGCAGTTACTTAGGGTTTCTCGGGGAAAACACCATATATTTT. It codes for CASSYLGFLGENTIYF.